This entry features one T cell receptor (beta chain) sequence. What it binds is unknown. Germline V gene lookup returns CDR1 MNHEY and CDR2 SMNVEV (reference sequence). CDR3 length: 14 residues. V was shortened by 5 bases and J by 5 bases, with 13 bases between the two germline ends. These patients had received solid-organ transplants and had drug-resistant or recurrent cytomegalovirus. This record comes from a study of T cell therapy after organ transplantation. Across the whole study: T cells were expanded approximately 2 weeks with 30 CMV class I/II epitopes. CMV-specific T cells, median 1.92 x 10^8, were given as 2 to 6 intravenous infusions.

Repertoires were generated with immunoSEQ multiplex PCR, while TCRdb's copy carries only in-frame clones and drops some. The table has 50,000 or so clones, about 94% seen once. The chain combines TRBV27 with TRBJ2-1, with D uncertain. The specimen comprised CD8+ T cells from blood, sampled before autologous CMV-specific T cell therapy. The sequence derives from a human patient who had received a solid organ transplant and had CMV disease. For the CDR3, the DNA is TGTGCCAGCAGTCTGCTCGGACCCAACAATGAGCAGTTCTTC. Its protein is CASSLLGPNNEQFF.